One TCR beta chain is described in this entry. Its target is unknown. These data originate in a study of T cells in Graves' hyperthyroidism and ophthalmopathy. Broader study findings: In the analysis, a 13 V-J model separated ophthalmopathy from stable hyperthyroidism.

The CDR3 regions of TCR beta were amplified from RNA transcripts. During a first-round RT-PCR of the TCR CDR3, the HTBI primer set was used. TCRdb re-called the multiplex PCR reads through MiXCR, storing one row per CDR3 protein. The profile shows around 700,000 distinct CDR3 sequences, around a third of them singletons. This clonotype was obtained from a woman aged 40 to 50 with Graves' hyperthyroidism. The specimen sequenced was blood.

The CDR3 protein is CAISDGTVAYEQYF. Here the CDR3 DNA reads TGTGCCATCAGTGACGGGACGGTAGCCTACGAGCAGTACTTC. The V call is TRBV10-3, the J call TRBJ2-7, with D perhaps being TRBD1 or TRBD2 (5 bases each). V dropped 3 bases and J dropped 2 bases, with 11 bases sitting between them. In germline, CDR1 is ENHRY, CDR2 SYGVKD. This CDR3 spans 14 amino acids.